This T cell receptor beta chain came from a study of regulatory T cells in long-lasting Graves disease. V shed 0 bases and J 6 bases; nucleotides not matched to a gene: 8. The CDR3 spans 17 residues. CDR1 SNHLY and CDR2 FYNNEI come from the germline V gene. Time point noted: newly diagnosed GD, antithyroid drugs for less than 3 months. RNA from PBMCs was the source of the TCR library. Graves' disease diagnosis used American Thyroid Association guidelines. Patients were from an endocrinology department in Xi'an, China. Arm-PCR of CDR3 regions with iRepertoire HTBI primers generated TCR beta libraries. MiXCR was run by TCRdb on the multiplex PCR reads, yielding one entry per CDR3 protein. The sample lists 450,000 to 500,000 distinct CDR3 sequences, roughly 15% occurring once. The same sample was also studied in work on T cells in Graves' hyperthyroidism and ophthalmopathy. That source reports: Patients with uncontrolled infections, other autoimmune diseases, pregnancy or lactation were excluded. In validation, the model predicted ophthalmopathy. These predictions came a median approximately 6.5 months before onset.

This receptor was taken from a middle-aged man with Graves disease. V and J are TRBV2 and TRBJ2-7, with 13 bases fitting TRBD2. The sample here was peripheral blood mononuclear cells (PBMCs), taken at new diagnosis, from a patient treated with antithyroid drugs. CDR3 DNA sequence: TGTGCCAGCAGTGAAGCTTCAGGACTAGCGGGAGAATTCGAGCAGTACTTC. This gives the protein CASSEASGLAGEFEQYF.